The 6 T cell receptor beta chains below all came from one sample that was sequenced in a study of blood T cell repertoires in COVID-19. Here immunoSEQ multiplex PCR was the method, and the copy in TCRdb shows in-frame clones only, minus some. The table lists some 250,000 clones, over 80% of them singletons. The sequenced sample consisted of peripheral blood. These receptors came from a man aged 25-40 years who had recovered from COVID-19.

The gene calls are TRBV2 and TRBJ1-2; possible D gene TRBD1, 5 bases. The CDR3 extends over 15 amino acids. The germline V gene has CDR1 SNHLY and CDR2 FYNNEI. Trimming shortened V by 11 bases and J by 7 bases, and 26 bases separated the two germline ends. CDR3 amino acids: CARETRDGGTSGYTF. As DNA, the CDR3 is TGTGCCCGCGAGACCCGGGACGGGGGGACTAGTGGCTACACCTTC.

CDR3 region: CASTRTSGTQETQYF. The CDR3 nucleotides are TGTGCCAGCACCCGGACTAGCGGGACACAAGAGACCCAGTACTTC. This chain joins TRBV11-2 and TRBJ2-5, with 12 nucleotides matching TRBD2. Trimming removed 7 bases from V and 2 bases from J; junction bases left unmatched: 5. Germline CDR1 reads SGHAT; CDR2 reads FQNNGV. CDR3 length: 15 amino acids.

The genes are TRBV18 and TRBJ2-2, with D hard to call. CDR1 and CDR2 from the germline V gene are KGHSH and LQKENI. With 3 bases removed from V and 0 bases from J, the gap between germline ends came to 11 bases. CDR3 size: 16 residues. CDR3 in DNA: TGTGCCAGCTCACCCCAGAGTAGCCCGAACACCGGGGAGCTGTTTTTT. This translates into CASSPQSSPNTGELFF.

The genes are TRBV7-3 and TRBJ2-7; TRBD1 agrees at 8 bases. Trimming removed 5 bases from V and 5 bases from J; junction bases left unmatched: 14. Germline CDR1 reads SGHTA; CDR2 reads FQGTGA. The CDR3 length is 16 residues. CDR3 amino acids: CASSISGQGPGNEQYV. As DNA, the CDR3 is TGTGCCAGCAGCATATCTGGACAGGGTCCGGGGAACGAGCAGTACGTC.

The chain uses TRBV5-1 and TRBJ1-1; D possibly corresponds to TRBD1 (6 bases). The germline V gene has CDR1 SGHRS and CDR2 YFSETQ. The CDR3 sequence is 17 residues long. Trimming removed 4 bases at V and 6 bases at J, with 25 bases between. CDR3: CASSQQVGGASVAEAFF. CDR3 nucleotide sequence: TGCGCCAGCAGCCAACAGGTCGGGGGGGCTTCGGTCGCTGAAGCTTTCTTT.

The chain employs TRBV3-1 (or the pseudogene TRBV3-2) and TRBJ2-5; TRBD2 aligns across 7 bases. The V gene's germline CDR1 is LGHDT and CDR2 YNNKEL (reference sequence). The CDR3 covers 14 residues. V lost 8 bases, J lost 4 bases, and 10 bases stayed unmatched. The CDR3 DNA reads as TGTGCCAGCGGGCAAGCGGGGTTGGGAGAGACCCAGTACTTC. Its protein product is CASGQAGLGETQYF.